Included here is one T cell receptor beta chain sequence, with context. Its antigen is still unknown. A junction end diverges from the germline sequence, so it may reflect a read error. The entry originates in a study of blood T cells in healthy people across ages. General study points: Both naive CD4+ cell counts and diversity were greater in long-lived donors than in aged donors.

A second 7 to 11 cycle PCR used barcoded and J-beta primers. The study obtained at least 3 million CDR3-containing paired-end reads from every sample. TCRdb reprocessed the 5' RACE reads via MiXCR and lists one record per CDR3 protein. Here the sample spans 850,000 to 950,000 distinct CDR3 sequences, around 26% being singletons. CDR3 length: 13 amino acids. Germline V gives CDR1 DFQATT, CDR2 SNEGSKA (reference sequence). The rearrangement uses TRBV20-1 and TRBJ1-1, with 9 bases matching TRBD1. The sample taken for sequencing was blood. The TCR originated in a woman aged 80 or over in good health. The CDR3 DNA follows: TGCAGTGTTCAACAGGGGGCCAACACTGAAACTTTCTTT. It is translated as CSVQQGANTETFF.